This T cell receptor beta chain was captured by sequencing in a study of T cell repertoires in cytomegalovirus infection. Study-level background: Alongside well-studied HLA-B-restricted CMV epitopes, recently identified HLA-C-restricted CMV epitopes were also used. Both a matching HLA type and CMV infection were indicated by public TCR beta signatures.

TCRdb redid the calling of the reads with MiXCR, one entry per CDR3 protein. Of around 900,000 distinct CDR3 sequences listed, approximately 31% were seen once; the top ten hold 13%. Germline V gene data show CDR1 as SGHDN and CDR2 as FVKESK. The CDR3 spans 15 residues. Trimming took off 0 bases at V and 3 bases at J, with 11 bases between the two ends. This clonotype occurred a few times. Its target is unknown. The source is a human donor in good health (CMV status not recorded). Some clones in this sample may be carry-over from other donors' samples. Here the sequenced sample was cultured CD8+ T cells from PBMCs, taken from culture after CMV antigen stimulation. The gene calls are TRBV14 and TRBJ1-1, with D unclear. CDR3 region: CASSQDVAGYTEAFF. In nucleotides, the CDR3 is TGTGCCAGCAGCCAAGATGTAGCGGGATACACTGAAGCTTTCTTT.